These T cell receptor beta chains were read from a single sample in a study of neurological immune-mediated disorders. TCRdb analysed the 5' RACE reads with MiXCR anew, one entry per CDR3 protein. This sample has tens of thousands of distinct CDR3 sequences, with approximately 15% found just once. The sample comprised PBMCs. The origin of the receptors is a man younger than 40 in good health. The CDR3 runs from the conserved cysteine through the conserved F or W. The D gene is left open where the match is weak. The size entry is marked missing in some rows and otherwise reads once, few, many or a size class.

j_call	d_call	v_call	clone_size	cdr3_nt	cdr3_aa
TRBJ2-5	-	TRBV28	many	TGTGCCAGCAGGACTACAGGACAAGAGACCCAGTACTTC	CASRTTGQETQYF
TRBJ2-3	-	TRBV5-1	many	TGCGCCAGCAGCTACCGGGACGGCAGCACAGATACGCAGTATTTT	CASSYRDGSTDTQYF
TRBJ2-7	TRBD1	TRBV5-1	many	TGCGCCAGCAGCCCCCAAGGGGGGACAGGGAACGAGCAGTACTTC	CASSPQGGTGNEQYF
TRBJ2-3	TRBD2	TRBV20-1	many	TGCAGTGCTAGTTTAGGGAGGGAACTCACAGATACGCAGTATTTT	CSASLGRELTDTQYF
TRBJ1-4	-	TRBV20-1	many	TGCAGTGCTAGAACACAGGCAACTAATGAAAAACTGTTTTTT	CSARTQATNEKLFF
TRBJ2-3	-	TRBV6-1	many	TGTGCCTGCCCGGAGCCCTTCACAGATACGCAGTATTTT	CACPEPFTDTQYF
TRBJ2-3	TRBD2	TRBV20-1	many	TGCAGTGCTAGAGTCTCGGGCGGTCTAGCGGGCTTGAGCACAGATACGCAGTATTTT	CSARVSGGLAGLSTDTQYF
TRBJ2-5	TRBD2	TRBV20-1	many	TGCAGTGCTAGAGATGTTAGCGGGAGGGCCACCCTTGAAGGAGGAGAGACCCAGTACTTC	CSARDVSGRATLEGGETQYF
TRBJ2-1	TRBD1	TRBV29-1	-	TGCAGCGGGGGGACAGGGGACTATGAGCAGTTCTTC	CSGGTGDYEQFF
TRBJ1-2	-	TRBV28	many	TGTGCCAGCAGTTTATCCAGGGGCTATGGCTACACCTTC	CASSLSRGYGYTF
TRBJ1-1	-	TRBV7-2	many	TGTGCCAGCAGCTTAGTTTCGGCGGGTTTAGCTTTCTTT	CASSLVSAGLAFF
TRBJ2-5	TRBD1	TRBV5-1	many	TGCGCCAGCAGCACAGGGGACCTTCAAGAGACCCAGTACTTC	CASSTGDLQETQYF
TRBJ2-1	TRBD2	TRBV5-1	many	TGCGCCAGCAGCATCAGGACTAGCGGGCCCCATATAAAACCCTACAATGAGCAGTTCTTC	CASSIRTSGPHIKPYNEQFF
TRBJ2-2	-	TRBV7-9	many	TGTGCCAGCAGCCGCACTAGTTTGGAGGCCGGGGAGCTGTTTTTT	CASSRTSLEAGELFF
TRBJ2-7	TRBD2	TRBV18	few	TGTGCCAGCTCAACGACTAGCGGGACCTCCTACGAGCAGTACTTC	CASSTTSGTSYEQYF
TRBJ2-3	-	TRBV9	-	TGTGCCAGCAGCTGTGGGACATTGGATACGCAGTATTTT	CASSCGTLDTQYF
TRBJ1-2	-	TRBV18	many	TGTGCCAGCTCACCCGAAAGGGCAGGGGGCTACACCTTC	CASSPERAGGYTF
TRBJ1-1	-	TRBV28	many	TGTGCCAGCAGTTTCGGCTCGAACACTGAAGCTTTCTTT	CASSFGSNTEAFF
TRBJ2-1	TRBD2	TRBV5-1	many	TGCGCCAGCAGACTAGCGGGAGGCCAGGGACCTTACAATGAGCAGTTCTTC	CASRLAGGQGPYNEQFF
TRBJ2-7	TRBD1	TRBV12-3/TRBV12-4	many	TGTGCCAGCGCTACTGGACAGGGCCTGAGAGAGCAGTACTTC	CASATGQGLREQYF
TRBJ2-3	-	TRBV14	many	TGTGCCAGCAGCCAAGTTCGGGACCCCGAAAGCACAGATACGCAGTATTTT	CASSQVRDPESTDTQYF
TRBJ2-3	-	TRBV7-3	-	TGTGCCAGCAGCCCCGCGAGTAATACAGATACGCAGTATTTT	CASSPASNTDTQYF
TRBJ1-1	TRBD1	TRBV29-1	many	TGCAGCGCACAGACAGGGGTGAAAGCTTTCTTT	CSAQTGVKAFF
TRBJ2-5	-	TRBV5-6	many	TGTGCCAGCAGCCAGACAGGAAGTGAGACCCAGTACTTC	CASSQTGSETQYF
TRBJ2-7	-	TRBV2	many	TGTGCCAGCAGTGAAAACAGGGAGCAGTACTTC	CASSENREQYF
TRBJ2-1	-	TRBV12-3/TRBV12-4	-	TGTGCCAGCAGTTGGTATGATGAGCAGTTCTTC	CASSWYDEQFF
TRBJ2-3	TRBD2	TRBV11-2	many	TGTGCCAGCAGCCCGCTGGCTAGCGGGAGGGGCCCAGATACGCAGTATTTT	CASSPLASGRGPDTQYF
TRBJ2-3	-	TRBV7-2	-	TGTGCCAGCAGCTTACGGCAGGGGGGTAGGACAGATACGCAGTATTTT	CASSLRQGGRTDTQYF
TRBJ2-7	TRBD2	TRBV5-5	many	TGTGCCAGCAGCCCAGCGACTAGCGGTTTCTACGAGCAGTACTTC	CASSPATSGFYEQYF
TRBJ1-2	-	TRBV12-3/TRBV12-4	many	TGTGCCAGCAGTTTAGCCCGGACAGAGTATGGCTACACCTTC	CASSLARTEYGYTF
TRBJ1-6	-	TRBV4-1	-	TGCGCCAGCAGCCCGTACCAGGGCTATAATTCACCCCTCCACTTT	CASSPYQGYNSPLHF
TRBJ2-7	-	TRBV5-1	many	TGCGCCAGCAGCTCGACTATTGGGGGACTCTACGAGCAGTACTTC	CASSSTIGGLYEQYF
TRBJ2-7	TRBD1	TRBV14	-	TGTGCCAGCAGCCAAGGGAGGACAGGGATCTACGAGCAGTACTTC	CASSQGRTGIYEQYF
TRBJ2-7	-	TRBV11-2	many	TGTGCCAGCAGCTTAGATTGGGGCCGGAGGTATTCCTACGAGCAGTACTTC	CASSLDWGRRYSYEQYF
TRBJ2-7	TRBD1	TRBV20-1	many	TGCAGTGCTGGAGAGGTGAGGGGGCTGACATACGAGCAGTACTTC	CSAGEVRGLTYEQYF
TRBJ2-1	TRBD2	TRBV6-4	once	TGTGCCAGCAGTGACGGGACTAGCGGATACAATGAGCAGTTCTTC	CASSDGTSGYNEQFF
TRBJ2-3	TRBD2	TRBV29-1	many	TGCAGCGTTGAAGAGGGACTAGCGGGAAGCACAGATACGCAGTATTTT	CSVEEGLAGSTDTQYF
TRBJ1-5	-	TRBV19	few	TGTGCCAGTAGTATGCGGGGCCAGGGCCCACCCCAGCATTTT	CASSMRGQGPPQHF
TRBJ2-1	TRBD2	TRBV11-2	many	TGTGCCAGCAGCTGGGGCGGGACTAGCGGTTACAATGAGCAGTTCTTC	CASSWGGTSGYNEQFF
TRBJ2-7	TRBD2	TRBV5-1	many	TGCGCCAGCAGCTTGCGGCTAGCGGCCTCCTACGAGCAGTACTTC	CASSLRLAASYEQYF
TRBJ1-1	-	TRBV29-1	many	TGCAGCGGGGCTCATGCTGGGGGGAACACTGAAGCTTTCTTT	CSGAHAGGNTEAFF
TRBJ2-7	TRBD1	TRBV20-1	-	TGCAGTGCTACTTTACAGGGGTTTGAGCAGTACTTC	CSATLQGFEQYF
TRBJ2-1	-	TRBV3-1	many	TGTGCCAGCAGCCAAGATATATACACCTCCGGTGGGAAGTTCTTC	CASSQDIYTSGGKFF
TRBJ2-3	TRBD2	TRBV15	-	TGTGCCACCAGCACCCCGAGAATGGAGCGGGATACGCAGTACTTT	CATSTPRMERDTQYF
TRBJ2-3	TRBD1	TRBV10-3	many	TGTGCCATCAGTTCGCGAGGGACAGGGGGCATTGCAGATACGCAGTATTTT	CAISSRGTGGIADTQYF
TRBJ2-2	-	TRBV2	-	TGTGCCAGCATTAAGGGGGGGATTGAAGCGTCCGGGGAGCTGTTTTTT	CASIKGGIEASGELFF
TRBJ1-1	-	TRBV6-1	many	TGTGCCAGTAGAGACCGAATGAACACTGAAGCTTTCTTT	CASRDRMNTEAFF
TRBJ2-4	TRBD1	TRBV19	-	TGTGCCAGCCAAATCAGGACAGGCCGGAACATTCAGAACTTC	CASQIRTGRNIQNF
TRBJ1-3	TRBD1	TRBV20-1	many	TGCAGTGCTAGCCCAGGGGGCTTTTCCTCTGGAAACACCATATATTTT	CSASPGGFSSGNTIYF
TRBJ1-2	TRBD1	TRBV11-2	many	TGTGCCAGCAGCTCGGACAGGCAAATCTATGGCTACACCTTC	CASSSDRQIYGYTF